This is a list of T cell receptor beta chains from one sample in a study of CD8 T cells in Susac syndrome. TCRdb re-called the immunoSEQ multiplex PCR reads with MiXCR, one entry per CDR3 protein. The repertoire has 160,000 or so distinct CDR3 sequences, around 94% of them found once; the top ten carry about 0.1%. What was sequenced was CD4+ T cells from PBMCs. The receptors were sampled from a human donor with multiple sclerosis. Both conserved end residues are part of each CDR3. The order of the fields is clone size, J gene, D gene, V gene, CDR3 length, CDR3 DNA, CDR3 protein. D genes are given only for firm matches. Part of the rows lack a size; the others show once, few, many or a class for expanded clones.

once TRBJ1-5 NA TRBV7-9 16 TGTGCCAGCAGCTTATCCGGGGGGGCAACCAATCAGCCCCAGCATTTT CASSLSGGATNQPQHF
NA TRBJ2-2 NA TRBV25-1 15 TGTGCCAGCAGGGGGGCGGGTACGAACACCGGGGAGCTGTTTTTT CASRGAGTNTGELFF
NA TRBJ2-2 NA TRBV28 13 TGTGCCAGCAAGTTGTCATCCATCGGGGAGCTGTTTTTT CASKLSSIGELFF
NA TRBJ2-3 NA TRBV29-1 13 TGCAGCGTTGTCGGGGGGCCAACAGATACGCAGTATTTT CSVVGGPTDTQYF
NA TRBJ2-3 NA TRBV29-1 14 TGCAGCGTCTCGGTGGGGGCTGTCACAGATACGCAGTATTTT CSVSVGAVTDTQYF
NA TRBJ1-2 NA TRBV28 13 TGTGCCAGCAGGCCTACCTCCAACTATGGCTACACCTTC CASRPTSNYGYTF
NA TRBJ2-2 NA TRBV30 14 TGTGCCTGGGACCGGGTGCTACCCCCCGGGGAGCTGTTTTTT CAWDRVLPPGELFF
NA TRBJ1-2 TRBD1 TRBV20-1 15 TGCAGTGCTTGCCTCGCGGGACAGCGAAACTATGGCTACACCTTC CSACLAGQRNYGYTF
NA TRBJ2-1 TRBD1 TRBV24-1 16 TGTGCCACCAGTGACCCCAGACAGGGTACAAACAATGAGCAGTTCTTC CATSDPRQGTNNEQFF
once TRBJ1-2 TRBD1 TRBV27 14 TGTGCCAGCAGTTCCTACGGACAGGGGAAAGGCTACACCTTC CASSSYGQGKGYTF
NA TRBJ2-1 NA TRBV6-2/TRBV6-3 11 TGTGCCAGCACCCTTAAAAATGAGCAGTTCTTC CASTLKNEQFF
NA TRBJ1-5 NA TRBV20-1 15 TGCAGTGCTAGTCAGATCTCGGCAGGGCAGCAGCCCCAGCATTTT CSASQISAGQQPQHF
NA TRBJ1-5 TRBD1 TRBV4-1 16 TGCGCCAGCAGCCAGGCACACGGGACAGGGTATCAGCCCCAGCATTTT CASSQAHGTGYQPQHF
NA TRBJ1-2 NA TRBV20-1 12 TGCAGTGCTAGTCGGCGTAACTATGGCTACACCTTC CSASRRNYGYTF
once TRBJ2-2 NA TRBV19 13 TGTGCCAGTAGTATAGAGGGAACCGGGGAGCTGTTTTTT CASSIEGTGELFF
NA TRBJ2-7 TRBD1 TRBV5-1 15 TGCGCCAGCAGCCCGCTCCCTGAGGGGGCGAACGAGCAGTACTTC CASSPLPEGANEQYF
NA TRBJ1-1 NA TRBV3-1 15 TGTGCCAGCAGCCAAGTTCCGGCGGGTGGCACTGAAGCTTTCTTT CASSQVPAGGTEAFF
NA TRBJ2-3 TRBD2 TRBV7-8 18 TGTGCCAGCAGCTTTACCCCGGGACTAGCGGCCCTCACAGATACGCAGTATTTT CASSFTPGLAALTDTQYF
once TRBJ1-5 NA TRBV27 17 TGTGCCAGCAGTTTATCTTGGGACCCAACGGCGGGCCAGCCCCAGCATTTT CASSLSWDPTAGQPQHF
NA TRBJ1-5 NA TRBV19 13 TGTGCCGGTTCTCGGGATCCTAATCAGCCCCAGCATTTT CAGSRDPNQPQHF
NA TRBJ1-1 TRBD1 TRBV3-1 15 TGTGCCAGCAGCCAAGGGAGGCAGGGGGGCACTGAAGCTTTCTTT CASSQGRQGGTEAFF
NA TRBJ1-5 NA TRBV20-1 14 TGCAGTGCTAGGGAGGGGACCACCTATCAGCCCCAGCATTTT CSAREGTTYQPQHF
NA TRBJ2-5 TRBD1 TRBV10-3 13 TGTGCCATCAGTGGAGGGGGCTGGGAGACCCAGTACTTC CAISGGGWETQYF
NA TRBJ2-1 TRBD1 TRBV29-1 13 TGCAGCGTTGAACCAGGGGGAAGGAGGGAGCAGTTCTTC CSVEPGGRREQFF
NA TRBJ1-2 NA TRBV4-2 20 TGTGCCAGCAGCCAACAATTACGACCTGCGGACAGCCGTATAATCGATGGCTACACCTTC CASSQQLRPADSRIIDGYTF
NA TRBJ2-2 NA TRBV10-3 15 TGTGCCATCAGCGGGGTGGCAGAAGCCACCGGGGAGCTGTTTTTT CAISGVAEATGELFF